This passage covers 12 T cell receptor beta chains from one sample sequenced in a study of blood T cells in healthy people across ages. Using a J-beta primer mix together with a sample-barcoded 5' primer, a second PCR was run for roughly 6 to 12 cycles. TCRdb passed the 5' RACE reads through MiXCR, listing each CDR3 protein once. This table has 2 million or so distinct CDR3 sequences, roughly 50% appearing once. The sequenced sample consisted of blood. These receptors were obtained from a woman between 35 and 50 years old in good health.

CDR3 sequence reads: CASTPYFGSSYEQYF. DNA for the CDR3: TGTGCCAGCACTCCTTATTTTGGTTCGTCCTACGAGCAGTACTTC. V and J are TRBV7-2 and TRBJ2-7, with no clear D. V shed 7 bases and J shed 1 base, with 17 bases lying between them. The germline CDR1 and CDR2 sequences are SGHTA and FQGNSA. This CDR3 comprises 15 residues.

This clonotype was observed a few times. The V gene is TRBV25-1, the J gene TRBJ2-5; D call uncertain. V lost 7 bases and J 4 bases, leaving 16 bases between the germline ends. The CDR3 extends over 14 amino acids. Germline CDR1 reads MGHDK; CDR2 reads SYGVNS. The CDR3 DNA sequence: TGTGCCAGCACCCTGTATTCGGGCGCAGAGACCCAGTACTTC. Its protein is CASTLYSGAETQYF.

To note about this clonotype: The junction departs from germline at one end; a sequencing error may be responsible. This CDR3 reads CASSLEGIEAFF. The CDR3 nucleotides read TGTGCCAGCAGCTTAGAGGGGATCGAAGCTTTCTTT. The chain carries TRBV5-1 and TRBJ1-1; D perhaps matches TRBD1 (5 bases). The CDR3 is 12 residues long. Germline values: CDR1 SGHRS, CDR2 YFSETQ. Full variable domain (remainder filled in from reference TRBV5-1 and TRBJ1-1): KAGVTQTPRYLIKTRGQQVTLSCSPISGHRSVSWYQQTPGQGLQFLFEYFSETQRNKGNFPGRFSGRQFSNSRSEMNVSTLELGDSALYLCASSLEGIEAFFGQGTRLTVV.

With respect to this clonotype: The CDR3 end shows no conserved phenylalanine or tryptophan, and so a read error is likely. The CDR3 spells CASSQDRVGPASYNEQFL. CDR3 DNA: TGCGCCAGCAGCCAAGACAGGGTCGGGCCGGCTTCCTACAATGAGCAGTTCCTC. V usage is TRBV4-1 and J usage is TRBJ2-1, with D maybe TRBD1 (5 bases). Between the trimmed V and J ends, which lost 0 bases and 1 base, there was a span of 16 bases. Per the germline V gene, CDR1 is MGHRA and CDR2 is YSYEKL. The CDR3 has 18 amino acids.

J is TRBJ2-3 and V is TRBV10-3, with D possibly matching TRBD2 (6 bases). This CDR3 has 14 amino acids. V gave up 4 bases and J gave up 14 bases, with 22 bases separating them. Germline V lookup: CDR1 ENHRY, CDR2 SYGVKD. Here the CDR3 DNA reads TGTGCCATCAGTGGGCTAGAAAACTCTAGGGAGGCGTATTTT. It specifies CAISGLENSREAYF.

The chain has TRBV7-9 and TRBJ2-7; TRBD1 aligns across 9 bases. V shed 3 bases and J 2 bases; nucleotides not matched to a gene: 8. The germline CDR1 and CDR2 sequences are SEHNR and FQNEAQ (reference sequence). The CDR3 runs 16 residues. This CDR3 is CASSFSWTGETYEQYF. The DNA of the CDR3 is TGTGCCAGCAGCTTTTCCTGGACAGGGGAAACCTACGAGCAGTACTTC.

This clonotype was seen a few times. V usage is TRBV7-9 and J usage is TRBJ2-7; D not resolved. Germline CDR1 is SEHNR and CDR2 is FQNEAQ (reference sequence). This CDR3 is 13 amino acids long. V gave up 4 bases and J gave up 3 bases, with 10 bases separating them. The CDR3 coding sequence is TGTGCCAGCAGCTCGCCCTCAAACTACGAGCAGTACTTC. This translates into CASSSPSNYEQYF.

The rearrangement uses TRBV5-6 and TRBJ1-6, with 8 positions matching TRBD1. This CDR3 has 16 amino acids. Germline V gives CDR1 SGHDT, CDR2 YYEEEE. Losses at the gene ends were 0 bases for V and 10 bases for J; bases not matched to a gene: 9. CDR3 coding DNA: TGTGCCAGCAGCTTGGACGGACAGGGTGCTTGGTCACCCCTCCACTTT. As protein: CASSLDGQGAWSPLHF.

This clonotype was observed a few times. The V and J genes are TRBV18 and TRBJ1-5; tentatively, D is TRBD1 (5 bases). From germline, CDR1 is KGHSH and CDR2 LQKENI. The CDR3 runs to 14 residues. The ends were cut back, 0 bases at V and 4 bases at J, with 7 bases in the middle. In DNA, the CDR3 is TGTGCCAGCTCACCACCCGACAGAAATCAGCCCCAGCATTTT. Translated: CASSPPDRNQPQHF.

This clonotype came up a few times. The J gene is TRBJ2-7, the V gene TRBV20-1; D unclear. Germline V gene data show CDR1 as DFQATT and CDR2 as SNEGSKA (reference sequence). Trimming removed 3 bases at V and 0 bases at J, with 15 bases between. The CDR3 loop spans 15 amino acids. CDR3 sequence (DNA): TGCAGTGCTAGCTCAGGCAGCCCAGACTCCTACGAGCAGTACTTC. Protein sequence: CSASSGSPDSYEQYF.

A few counts support this clonotype. The DNA of the CDR3 is TGTGCCAGCAGCCGGCTTCAGACATTCTACGAGCAGTACTTC. This encodes CASSRLQTFYEQYF. The rearrangement links TRBV5-6 to TRBJ2-7, with D unresolved. This CDR3 region has 14 residues. Per the germline V gene, CDR1 is SGHDT and CDR2 is YYEEEE. Trimming cost V 4 bases and J 3 bases, with 14 bases left between them.

The chain is built from TRBV20-1 and TRBJ1-5; 9 positions match TRBD1. V lost 5 bases, J lost 0 bases, and 11 bases stayed unmatched. The CDR3 is 17 residues long. Germline CDR1 reads DFQATT; CDR2 reads SNEGSKA (reference sequence). The CDR3 nucleotides are TGCAGTGCTTCGGACAGGGGAAAAGGAGCTAGCAATCAGCCCCAGCATTTT. Protein sequence: CSASDRGKGASNQPQHF.